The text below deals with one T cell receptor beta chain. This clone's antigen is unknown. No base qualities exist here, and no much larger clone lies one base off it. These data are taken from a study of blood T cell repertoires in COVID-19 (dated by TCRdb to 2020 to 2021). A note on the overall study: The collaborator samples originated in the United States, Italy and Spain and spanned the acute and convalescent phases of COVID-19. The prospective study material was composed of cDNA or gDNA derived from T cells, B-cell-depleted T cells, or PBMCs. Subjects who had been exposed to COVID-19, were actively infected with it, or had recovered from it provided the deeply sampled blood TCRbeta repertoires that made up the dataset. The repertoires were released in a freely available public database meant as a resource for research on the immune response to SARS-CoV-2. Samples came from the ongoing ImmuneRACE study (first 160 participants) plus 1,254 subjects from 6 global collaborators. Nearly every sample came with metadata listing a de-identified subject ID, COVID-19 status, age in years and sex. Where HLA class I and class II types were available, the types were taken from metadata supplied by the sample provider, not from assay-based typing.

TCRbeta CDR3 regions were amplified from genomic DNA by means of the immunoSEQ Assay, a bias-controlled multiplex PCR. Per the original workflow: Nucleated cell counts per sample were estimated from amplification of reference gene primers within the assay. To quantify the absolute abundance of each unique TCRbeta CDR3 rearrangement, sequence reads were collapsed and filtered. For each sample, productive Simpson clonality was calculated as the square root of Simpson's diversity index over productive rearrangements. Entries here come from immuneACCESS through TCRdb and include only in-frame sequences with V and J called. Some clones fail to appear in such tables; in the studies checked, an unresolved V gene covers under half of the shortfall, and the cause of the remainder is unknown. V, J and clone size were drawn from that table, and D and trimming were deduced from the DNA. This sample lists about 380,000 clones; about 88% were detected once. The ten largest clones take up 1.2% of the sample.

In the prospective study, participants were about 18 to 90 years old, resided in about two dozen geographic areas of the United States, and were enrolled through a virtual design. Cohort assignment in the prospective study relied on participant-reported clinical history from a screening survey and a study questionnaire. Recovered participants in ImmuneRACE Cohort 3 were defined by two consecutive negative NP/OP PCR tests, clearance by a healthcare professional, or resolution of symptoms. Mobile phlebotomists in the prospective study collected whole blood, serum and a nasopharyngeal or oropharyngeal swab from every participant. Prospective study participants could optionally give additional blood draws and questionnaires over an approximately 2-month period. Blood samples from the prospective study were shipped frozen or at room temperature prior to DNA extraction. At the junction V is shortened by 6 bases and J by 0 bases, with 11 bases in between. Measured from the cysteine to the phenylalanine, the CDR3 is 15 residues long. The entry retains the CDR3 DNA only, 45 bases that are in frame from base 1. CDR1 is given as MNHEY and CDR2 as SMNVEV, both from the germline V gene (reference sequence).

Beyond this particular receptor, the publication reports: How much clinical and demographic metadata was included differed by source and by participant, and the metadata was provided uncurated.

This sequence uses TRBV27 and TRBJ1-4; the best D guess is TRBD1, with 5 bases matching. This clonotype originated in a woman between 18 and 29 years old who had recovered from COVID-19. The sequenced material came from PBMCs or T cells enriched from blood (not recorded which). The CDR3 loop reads CASRPDTTTNEKLFF. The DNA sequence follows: TGTGCCAGCAGGCCGGACACCACAACTAATGAAAAACTGTTTTTT.